This TCR beta chain was captured in a study of metastatic and nonmetastatic thyroid tumors. About the research overall: Across blood and tumor or nodule tissue, repertoires from malignant and benign thyroid patients were compared with one another.

This clone was recorded a few times. No antigen is known for it. In the source study's methods: Building a distant-metastasis classifier for papillary thyroid cancer drew on CDR3 differences across clinicopathological groups. Using MiXCR, TCRdb reanalyzed the PCR reads. The authors' filters were not applied to this entry. The sample carries tens of thousands of clones, around 21% recorded once. Treatment of any kind had been given to no patient before thyroid surgery. General observations from the study: A significant increase in TCR beta diversity was reportedly seen in malignant thyroid tumors relative to benign nodules, in blood and tumor.

The CDR3 is 12 amino acids. Germline V lookup: CDR1 MNHEY, CDR2 SMNVEV (reference sequence). Deletions cut 6 bases from V and 7 bases from J, with 10 bases between. This clonotype was obtained from a male donor with papillary thyroid cancer or a benign thyroid nodule (not recorded which). Some clones in this sample may be carry-over from other donors' samples. The chain combines TRBV27 with TRBJ2-1, with D possibly being TRBD2 (5 bases). The sample taken for sequencing was blood. The CDR3 DNA is TGTGCCAGCAGCGAGGGCTATAATGAGCAGTTCTTC. Translation: CASSEGYNEQFF.